This T cell receptor (beta chain) was recovered during a study of cytomegalovirus exposure and HLA in healthy donors. Study findings and constraints: Some public TCRs appeared in many individuals, while most sequences were rare.

Amplification used 60 Vbeta primers and 13 Jbeta primers. Measured with immunoSEQ multiplex PCR; TCRdb has only the in-frame clones, and not every one. The sample table sets out 63,000 or so clones. The CDR3 loop spans 13 amino acids. Between the trimmed V and J ends, which lost 4 bases and 8 bases, there was a span of 12 bases. From germline, CDR1 is MDHEN and CDR2 SYDVKM. Worth noting for this clone: What it recognizes is unknown.

The V and J genes are TRBV28 and TRBJ2-1, with D possibly matching TRBD2 (6 bases). This clonotype originated in a boy aged 10-17 years in good health and CMV-seronegative. Sequencing was carried out using PBMCs. This CDR3 reads CASSSGGWHEQFF. The CDR3 bases are TGTGCCAGCAGTTCAGGAGGGTGGCATGAGCAGTTCTTC.